These 8 T cell receptor beta chains came from one sample sequenced in a study of T cell changes during pregnancy in multiple sclerosis. This table comes from immunoSEQ multiplex PCR, and its TCRdb copy is limited to in-frame clones, with some not included. The top ten hold 0.25% of the sample, which has some 53,000 clones, 85% to 95% seen once. The specimen was CD4+ T cells from peripheral blood mononuclear cells, collected in the third trimester of pregnancy. The origin of the receptors is a female donor with multiple sclerosis, enrolled in a pregnancy study.

The rearrangement links TRBV5-1 to TRBJ1-1; possible D gene TRBD1, 6 bases. The CDR3 spans 14 residues. Trimming stripped 5 bases from V and 0 bases from J, with 11 bases between. The germline gives CDR1 SGHRS, CDR2 YFSETQ. CDR3 nucleotide sequence: TGCGCCAGCAGTCGGACAGCTTTGAACACTGAAGCTTTCTTT. This translates into CASSRTALNTEAFF.

In its sample, this clone was seen once. This chain connects TRBV28 to TRBJ1-3; tentatively, D is TRBD1 (5 bases). Germline assignment: CDR1 MDHEN and CDR2 SYDVKM. The CDR3 loop spans 13 amino acids. The V gene lost 5 bases and the J gene lost 2 bases, with 7 bases spanning the gap. The CDR3 here is CASSDSPGNTIYF. In nucleotides, the CDR3 is TGTGCCAGCAGTGACAGTCCTGGAAACACCATATATTTT.

V and J are TRBV5-6 and TRBJ1-2; the match to TRBD1 covers 8 bases. Germline assignment: CDR1 SGHDT and CDR2 YYEEEE. The J segment lost 4 bases and the V segment lost 4 bases, leaving 9 bases of the junction unmatched. The CDR3 is 15 amino acids. CDR3 sequence: CASSTGQGIFYGYTF. CDR3 coding DNA: TGTGCCAGCAGCACCGGACAGGGAATATTCTATGGCTACACCTTC. The full variable domain, in which reference TRBV5-6 and TRBJ1-2 provide the parts outside the CDR3, is DAGVTQSPTHLIKTRGQQVTLRCSPKSGHDTVSWYQQALGQGPQFIFQYYEEEERQRGNFPDRFSGHQFPNYSSELNVNALLLGDSALYLCASSTGQGIFYGYTFGSGTRLTVV.

V is TRBV13 and J is TRBJ2-3, with D uncertain. There are 11 residues in the CDR3. Germline-derived CDR1 and CDR2 are PRHDT and FYEKMQ (reference sequence). V was clipped by 5 bases and J by 5 bases, with 5 bases between them. CDR3 in DNA: TGTGCCAGCAGCGTCGGAGATACGCAGTATTTT. Its protein product is CASSVGDTQYF.

This clone was detected a few times. The rearrangement joins TRBV29-1 to TRBJ2-7; D not certain. V was clipped by 6 bases and J by 3 bases, with 6 bases between them. CDR1 is SQVTM, CDR2 ANQGSEA, per germline. This CDR3 contains 10 residues. The DNA for the CDR3 is TGCAGCGTGCCAGACTACGAGCAGTACTTC. This translates into CSVPDYEQYF.

V gene TRBV7-8 combines with J gene TRBJ2-7, with a weak D call TRBD1 (5 bases). With 3 bases removed from V and 7 bases from J, the gap between germline ends came to 13 bases. CDR3 length equals 13 residues. Germline V gene sequence: CDR1 SGHVS, CDR2 FQNEAQ. In nucleotides, the CDR3 is TGTGCCAGCAGCTTGGGGCGGTTACTTGAGCAGTACTTC. Amino acid sequence: CASSLGRLLEQYF.

This sequence joins TRBV9 and TRBJ1-2; 9 nucleotides match TRBD1. There are 16 residues in the CDR3. Per germline, CDR1 SGDLS and CDR2 YYNGEE. With 3 bases clipped from V and 2 bases from J, the junction kept 8 bases outside the gene matches. CDR3 protein: CASSASQGARNYGYTF. The CDR3 nucleotides are TGTGCCAGCAGCGCATCACAGGGGGCGCGGAACTATGGCTACACCTTC.

This chain uses TRBV6-1 with TRBJ1-4; TRBD1 is a possible D gene (5 bases). This CDR3 is 15 amino acids long. Germline V gene lookup returns CDR1 MNHNS and CDR2 SASEGT. The germline V and J ends were trimmed by 5 bases and 7 bases, with 17 bases remaining between them. The CDR3 sequence: CASSPLPGTFEKLFF. The CDR3 nucleotides are TGTGCCAGCAGTCCCCTACCTGGGACTTTTGAAAAACTGTTTTTT.